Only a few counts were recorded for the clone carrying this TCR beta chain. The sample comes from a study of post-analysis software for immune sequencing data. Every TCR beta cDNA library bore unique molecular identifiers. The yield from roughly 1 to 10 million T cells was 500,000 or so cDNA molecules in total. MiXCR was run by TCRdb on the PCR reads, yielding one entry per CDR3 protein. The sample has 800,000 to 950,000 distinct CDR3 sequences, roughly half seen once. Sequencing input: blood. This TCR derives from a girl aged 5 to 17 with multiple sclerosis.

The CDR3: CASSETSGMTAKNIQYF. The CDR3 nucleotides are TGTGCCAGCAGTGAGACTAGCGGGATGACGGCCAAAAACATTCAGTACTTC. J is TRBJ2-4 and V is TRBV6-1; 11 bases fit TRBD2. Trimming took 3 bases from V and 1 from J; bases not matched to a gene: 5. Germline CDR1 is MNHNS and CDR2 is SASEGT. There are 17 residues in the CDR3.